The 24 T cell receptor beta chains below come from one sample, sequenced in a study of blood T cell repertoires in COVID-19. Profiled with immunoSEQ multiplex PCR; TCRdb holds only in-frame clones, not every one. The sample consists of some 100,000 clones, about 80% of them appearing once. The sample taken for sequencing was peripheral blood. Source of these receptors: a woman aged 65 to 85 with acute or convalescent COVID-19.

This clone was seen once. The chain links TRBV30 to TRBJ1-4; possible D gene TRBD1, 5 bases. CDR1 is GTSNPN, CDR2 SVGIG, per germline (reference sequence). V was shortened by 2 bases and J by 10 bases, with 8 bases between the two germline ends. The CDR3 is 11 residues long. CDR3 DNA: TGTGCCTGGAGTCTGCAGGGAAAACTGTTTTTT. Protein sequence: CAWSLQGKLFF. The full variable domain, rest sourced from reference TRBV30 and TRBJ1-4, is SQTIHQWPATLVQPVGSPLSLECTVEGTSNPNLYWYRQAAGRGLQLLFYSVGIGQISSEVPQNLSASRPQDRQFILSSKKLLLSDSGFYLCAWSLQGKLFFGSGTQLSVL.

This chain joins TRBV24-1 and TRBJ2-2; D is perhaps TRBD2 (5 bases). Deletions cut 2 bases from V and 4 bases from J, with 13 bases between. The CDR3 runs 16 residues. CDR1 and CDR2 (germline): KGHDR, SFDVKD. The CDR3 DNA reads TGTGCCACCAGTGATTCGAACGGAGCGGTCACCGGGGAGCTGTTTTTT. Translation gives CATSDSNGAVTGELFF.

The CDR3 spells CASRHGISGRGEKLFF. The CDR3 DNA is TGTGCAAGTCGGCACGGCATATCGGGTAGAGGTGAAAAACTGTTTTTT. The V gene is TRBV12-2, the J gene TRBJ1-4. TRBV12-2 is designated a pseudogene. This CDR3 contains 16 residues.

The chain combines TRBV10-3 with TRBJ1-5; D not certain. Germline V CDR1 and CDR2: ENHRY, SYGVKD. This CDR3 spans 14 amino acids. Trimming stripped 3 bases from V and 1 base from J, with 7 bases between. DNA of the CDR3: TGTGCCATCAGTGAAATGGAGAGCAATCAGCCCCAGCATTTT. Translated, it gives CAISEMESNQPQHF.

The J gene is TRBJ1-1, the V gene TRBV2; TRBD1 agrees at 9 bases. The germline V gene has CDR1 SNHLY and CDR2 FYNNEI. V dropped 7 bases and J dropped 2; count of bases not matched to a gene: 8. CDR3 length equals 15 residues. Written as DNA, the CDR3 is TGTGCCAGCACTGGGCCGGGACAGGGAAACACTGAAGCTTTCTTT. Encoded protein: CASTGPGQGNTEAFF. Combining the CDR3 with reference TRBV2 and TRBJ1-1 gives the whole variable domain EPEVTQTPSHQVTQMGQEVILRCVPISNHLYFYWYRQILGQKVEFLVSFYNNEISEKSEIFDDQFSVERPDGSNFTLKIRSTKLEDSAMYFCASTGPGQGNTEAFFGQGTRLTVV.

This clone was picked up one time. The chain employs TRBV6-5 and TRBJ1-1; tentative D call: TRBD1 (5 bases). The V end was cut by 10 bases, the J end by 5 bases, with 14 bases between. This CDR3 is built from 12 residues. Germline-derived CDR1 and CDR2 are MNHEY and SVGAGI. CDR3 sequence (DNA): TGTGCCACAAGGGTAGGGGTAACTGAAGCTTTCTTT. Amino acids: CATRVGVTEAFF.

The V call is TRBV3-1 (or the pseudogene TRBV3-2), the J call TRBJ2-7; D is possibly TRBD1 (8 bases). In germline, CDR1 is LGHDT, CDR2 YNNKEL (reference sequence). The CDR3 totals 15 residues. V shed 3 bases and J shed 5 bases, with 17 bases lying between them. CDR3 protein: CASSQIGQGGNEQYF. The CDR3 region has the DNA TGTGCCAGCAGCCAGATCGGACAGGGAGGGAACGAGCAGTACTTC.

The V call is TRBV29-1, the J call TRBJ2-2; D perhaps matches TRBD1 (6 bases). V lost 7 bases and J lost 1, with 13 bases in between. Germline-derived CDR1 and CDR2 are SQVTM and ANQGSEA. The length of the CDR3 is 14 residues. CDR3 sequence reads: CSAEGVENTGELFF. The CDR3 bases are TGCAGCGCCGAGGGGGTTGAGAACACCGGGGAGCTGTTTTTT.

This chain uses TRBV5-4 with TRBJ2-1, with 9 bases lining up with TRBD1. V lost 5 bases to trimming and J lost 2 bases; unmatched junction nucleotides: 5. This CDR3 comprises 15 residues. In germline, CDR1 is SGHNT, CDR2 YYREEE (reference sequence). CDR3: CASRGGQGTYNEQFF. In nucleotides, the CDR3 is TGTGCCAGCAGGGGGGGACAGGGAACCTACAATGAGCAGTTCTTC.

V is TRBV3-1 (or the pseudogene TRBV3-2) and J is TRBJ2-4, with 8 bases that match TRBD2. V gave up 0 bases and J gave up 8 bases; unmatched junction bases: 6. The CDR3 totals 15 residues. From germline, CDR1 is LGHDT and CDR2 YNNKEL (reference sequence). The CDR3 loop is CASSQDLSGGDIQYF. Written as DNA, the CDR3 is TGTGCCAGCAGCCAAGATCTAAGCGGGGGAGACATTCAGTACTTC.

The chain has TRBV13 and TRBJ2-3; 7 positions agree with TRBD2. The ends lost 2 bases at V and 2 bases at J; junction bases unmatched: 7. The CDR3 extends over 16 amino acids. Germline lookup yields CDR1 PRHDT and CDR2 FYEKMQ (reference sequence). Written as DNA, the CDR3 is TGTGCCAGCAGCTTAATCTCGGGGGGACTCACAGATACGCAGTATTTT. This encodes CASSLISGGLTDTQYF.

The chain employs TRBV7-6 and TRBJ2-3, with 7 bases lining up with TRBD2. Trimming at V came to 5 bases and at J to 2 bases, leaving 7 bases not matched to a gene. The CDR3 spans 15 residues. Per the germline V gene, CDR1 is SGHVS and CDR2 is FNYEAQ. CDR3 nucleotides: TGTGCCAGCAGCCTCGCGGGGGAAAACACAGATACGCAGTATTTT. Protein: CASSLAGENTDTQYF.

This rearrangement joins TRBV19 to TRBJ2-3, with D possibly being TRBD1 (6 bases). Germline-derived CDR1 and CDR2 are LNHDA and SQIVND (reference sequence). Trimming pared 3 bases from V and 0 bases from J, leaving 13 bases between. This CDR3 has 16 residues. CDR3 coding DNA: TGTGCCAGTAGTATTTATCGACAGGCTAGCACAGATACGCAGTATTTT. This codes for CASSIYRQASTDTQYF.

The rearrangement uses TRBV10-3 and TRBJ2-7, with 7 bases aligning to TRBD1. The CDR3 runs 13 residues. Unmatched junction bases numbered 6, after V lost 4 bases and J lost 6 bases. From germline, CDR1 is ENHRY and CDR2 SYGVKD. The CDR3 loop is CAISVAAGGEQYV. In DNA form, the CDR3 reads TGTGCCATCAGTGTGGCAGCAGGGGGCGAGCAGTACGTC.

This rearrangement joins TRBV7-9 to TRBJ1-1; tentative D call: TRBD1 (5 bases). CDR1 is SEHNR and CDR2 is FQNEAQ in the germline V gene (reference sequence). The CDR3 is 14 residues long. V lost 5 bases and J lost 4, with 14 bases in between. DNA of the CDR3: TGTGCCAGCAGCGTCCTTGAAGGGGTCACTGAAGCTTTCTTT. Amino acid sequence: CASSVLEGVTEAFF.

This clone was counted between two and nine times. The chain is built from TRBV19 and TRBJ2-1; 8 nucleotides match TRBD1. Germline trimming cut 2 bases from V and 2 bases from J; bases unmatched to any gene: 8. Germline CDR1 is LNHDA and CDR2 is SQIVND (reference sequence). The CDR3 has 17 amino acids. CDR3 sequence: CASSISWTGKTYNEQFF. The CDR3 DNA is TGTGCCAGTAGTATATCCTGGACAGGGAAAACCTACAATGAGCAGTTCTTC.

The chain uses TRBV5-4 and TRBJ2-2, with TRBD1 identical over 7 bases. With V trimmed by 5 bases and J by 0 bases, 7 bases remained unmatched. The germline V gene encodes CDR1 SGHNT and CDR2 YYREEE (reference sequence). The CDR3 loop spans 16 amino acids. This CDR3 reads CASSYLQGSNTGELFF. CDR3 in DNA: TGTGCCAGCAGTTACCTACAGGGGTCGAACACCGGGGAGCTGTTTTTT.

The rearrangement joins TRBV15 to TRBJ1-5; D call uncertain. CDR1 is LNHNV, CDR2 YYDKDF, per germline (reference sequence). With 2 bases removed from V and 6 bases from J, the gap between germline ends came to 11 bases. The CDR3 consists of 14 residues. The CDR3 DNA reads as TGTGCCACCAGCAGACTGAGTCTTGGTCAGCCCCAGCATTTT. This gives the protein CATSRLSLGQPQHF. Full variable domain (outside the CDR3, taken from reference TRBV15 and TRBJ1-5): DAMVIQNPRYQVTQFGKPVTLSCSQTLNHNVMYWYQQKSSQAPKLLFHYYDKDFNNEADTPDNFQSRRPNTSFCFLDIRSPGLGDTAMYLCATSRLSLGQPQHFGDGTRLSIL.

This chain links TRBV18 with TRBJ2-5; D not resolved. The germline V and J ends were trimmed by 0 bases and 2 bases, with 7 bases remaining between them. The germline CDR1 and CDR2 sequences are KGHSH and LQKENI. The CDR3 extends over 14 amino acids. The CDR3 DNA sequence: TGTGCCAGCTCACCACCTGTCAGGCAAGAGACCCAGTACTTC. It translates to CASSPPVRQETQYF.

The chain has TRBV3-1 (or the pseudogene TRBV3-2) and TRBJ1-3; D is perhaps TRBD1 (5 bases). Trimming shortened V by 0 bases and J by 2 bases, and 11 bases separated the two germline ends. The germline V gene encodes CDR1 LGHDT and CDR2 YNNKEL (reference sequence). There are 16 residues in the CDR3. CDR3 nucleotide sequence: TGTGCCAGCAGCCAAGATAGTGGACACCCTGGAAACACCATATATTTT. Protein product: CASSQDSGHPGNTIYF.

The V call is TRBV6-5, the J call TRBJ1-2, with a tentative D call TRBD1 (5 bases). CDR1 is MNHEY and CDR2 is SVGAGI in the germline V gene. The CDR3 runs 12 residues. With 6 bases removed from V and 4 bases from J, the gap between germline ends came to 9 bases. CDR3 protein: CASRTVLYGYTF. The CDR3, as DNA: TGTGCCAGCAGGACAGTCCTCTATGGCTACACCTTC.

The gene calls are TRBV2 and TRBJ2-4; D call uncertain. The CDR3 runs 15 residues. Trimming stripped 6 bases from V and 5 bases from J, with 17 bases between. Per germline, CDR1 SNHLY and CDR2 FYNNEI. CDR3 nucleotide sequence: TGTGCCAGCAGGACCCGACTTGCTCGGGAAAACATTCAGTACTTC. Protein: CASRTRLARENIQYF.

This clone was observed a single time. V gene TRBV10-2 combines with J gene TRBJ1-1; D is perhaps TRBD1 (5 bases). Germline V gene data show CDR1 as WSHSY and CDR2 as SAAADI. The CDR3 is made up of 14 amino acids. V was clipped by 5 bases and J by 0 bases, with 10 bases between them. In nucleotides, the CDR3 is TGCGCCAGCAGTTGGGGGGAGGTGAACACTGAAGCTTTCTTT. Translation gives CASSWGEVNTEAFF.

The CDR3 nucleotides are TGTGCCACCAGCGCGGGGATGGCAACTAATGAAAAACTGTTTTTT. Protein sequence: CATSAGMATNEKLFF. The V and J genes are TRBV6-5 and TRBJ1-4, with D unclear. V lost 10 bases, J lost 0 bases, and 15 bases lay in between. The CDR3 sequence is 15 residues long. Germline V gene lookup returns CDR1 MNHEY and CDR2 SVGAGI.